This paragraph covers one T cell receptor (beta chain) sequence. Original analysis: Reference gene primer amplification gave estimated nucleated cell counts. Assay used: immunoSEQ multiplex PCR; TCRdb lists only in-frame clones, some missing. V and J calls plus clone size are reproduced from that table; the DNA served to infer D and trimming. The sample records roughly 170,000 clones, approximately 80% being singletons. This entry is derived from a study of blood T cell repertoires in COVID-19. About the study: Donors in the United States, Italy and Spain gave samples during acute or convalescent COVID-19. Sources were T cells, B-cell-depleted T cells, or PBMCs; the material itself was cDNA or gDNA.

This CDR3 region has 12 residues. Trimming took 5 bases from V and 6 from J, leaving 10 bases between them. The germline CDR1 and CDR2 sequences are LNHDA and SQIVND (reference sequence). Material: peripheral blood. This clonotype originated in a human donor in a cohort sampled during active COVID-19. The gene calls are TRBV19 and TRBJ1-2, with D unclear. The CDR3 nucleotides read TGTGCCAGTAGTCCTGAGGGAGATGGCTACACCTTC. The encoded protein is CASSPEGDGYTF.